The 23 T cell receptor beta chains reported below all come from one sample, sequenced in a study of PD-L1 blockade in urothelial cancer. The assay was immunoSEQ multiplex PCR, and TCRdb's table has in-frame clones only and misses some. This sample has 38,000 or so clones; approximately 80% occur once, and the top ten carry more than 9%. The time point denotes: peripheral blood 6 weeks after treatment start. This specimen consisted of PBMCs, obtained around atezolizumab (anti-PD-L1) treatment. The receptors were sampled from a man between 35 and 55 years old with urothelial cancer.

The chain employs TRBV19 and TRBJ1-2; 7 bases align to TRBD1. V was clipped by 7 bases and J by 4 bases; unmatched bases: 6. CDR1 is LNHDA and CDR2 is SQIVND in the germline V gene (reference sequence). CDR3 length equals 13 residues. CDR3 DNA: TGTGCCAGTAATCCGGGACAGAGCTATGGCTACACCTTC. Protein: CASNPGQSYGYTF.

The chain recombines TRBV28 with TRBJ1-1; no definite D call. V was cut by 5 bases and J by 8 bases, with 9 bases left in between. This CDR3 has 11 amino acids. Germline CDR1 is MDHEN and CDR2 is SYDVKM. The CDR3, as DNA: TGTGCCAGCAGTCCGCGCCTGGAAGCTTTCTTT. The encoded protein is CASSPRLEAFF.

This rearrangement joins TRBV2 to TRBJ2-1; D is perhaps TRBD1 (6 bases). The CDR3 consists of 14 residues. CDR1 and CDR2 from the germline V gene are SNHLY and FYNNEI. Trimming cost V 5 bases and J 3 bases, with 11 bases left between them. Written as DNA, the CDR3 is TGTGCCAGCAGTCGGCAGGGGATCTACAATGAGCAGTTCTTC. Translation: CASSRQGIYNEQFF.

The V and J genes are TRBV7-3 and TRBJ2-6; perhaps TRBD2 as D (5 bases). The germline gives CDR1 SGHTA, CDR2 FQGTGA. The germline V and J ends were trimmed by 2 bases and 0 bases, with 11 bases remaining between them. The CDR3 consists of 17 residues. The CDR3 DNA sequence: TGTGCCAGCAGCTTAGTCCTAGACTACTCTGGGGCCAACGTCCTGACTTTC. This gives the protein CASSLVLDYSGANVLTF.

This clone was found once. The chain employs TRBV4-3 and TRBJ2-1; 8 bases align to TRBD2. With V trimmed by 1 base and J by 4 bases, 6 bases remained unmatched. The V gene's germline CDR1 is LGHNA and CDR2 YSLEER. The CDR3 contains 16 residues. CDR3 nucleotide sequence: TGCGCCAGCAGCCAAGGGGGTAGCGGGGATTACAATGAGCAGTTCTTC. It translates to CASSQGGSGDYNEQFF.

The chain couples TRBV5-4 to TRBJ2-1; 8 bases align to TRBD1. The CDR3 loop spans 13 amino acids. J was trimmed by 10 bases and V by 2 bases; bases with no gene match: 5. The germline V gene has CDR1 SGHNT and CDR2 YYREEE (reference sequence). The CDR3 here is CASSFQGAQEQFF. Written as DNA, the CDR3 is TGTGCCAGCAGCTTCCAGGGGGCGCAGGAGCAGTTCTTC.

The chain is built from TRBV28 and TRBJ2-7; D ambiguous. V was shortened by 6 bases and J by 3 bases, with 6 bases between the two germline ends. Germline V lookup: CDR1 MDHEN, CDR2 SYDVKM. The CDR3 totals 11 residues. Here the CDR3 DNA reads TGTGCCAGCAGGCAGATCTACGAGCAGTACTTC. Protein: CASRQIYEQYF.

The chain combines TRBV9 with TRBJ2-7; 10 nucleotides align to TRBD2. V dropped 1 base and J dropped 5; count of bases not matched to a gene: 6. This CDR3 comprises 15 residues. In germline, CDR1 is SGDLS, CDR2 YYNGEE. As DNA, the CDR3 is TGTGCCAGCAGCGTACGTCTAGCGGGAGCGGACGAGCAGTACTTC. Translating gives CASSVRLAGADEQYF.

V usage is TRBV6-6 and J usage is TRBJ2-7; the match to TRBD1 covers 10 bases. The CDR3 has 15 amino acids. Per the germline V gene, CDR1 is MNHNY and CDR2 is SVGAGI (reference sequence). Germline trimming cut 3 bases from V and 6 bases from J; bases unmatched to any gene: 8. The CDR3 region is CASSYPGQGSGEQYF. The CDR3 DNA is TGTGCCAGCAGTTATCCGGGACAGGGGAGTGGCGAGCAGTACTTC.

The genes are TRBV5-1 and TRBJ2-2, with 9 bases identical to TRBD2. This CDR3 is 16 amino acids long. CDR1 is SGHRS and CDR2 is YFSETQ in the germline V gene. Trimming cost V 4 bases and J 9 bases; bases outside gene matches: 13. CDR3 nucleotide sequence: TGCGCCAGCAGCGGATCCGGGACTAGCAGTCCAAGGGAGCTGTTTTTT. This translates into CASSGSGTSSPRELFF.

In nucleotides, the CDR3 is TGTGCCAGCAGTTGGGGACTTATAAGCACGGGCGGTCAGCCCCAGCATTTT. Protein sequence: CASSWGLISTGGQPQHF. This chain joins TRBV28 and TRBJ1-5; tentative D call: TRBD1 (5 bases). CDR1 MDHEN and CDR2 SYDVKM come from the germline V gene. The CDR3 is 17 amino acids. Trimming shortened V by 4 bases and J by 6 bases, and 22 bases separated the two germline ends.

CDR3 nucleotides: TGTGCCAGCAGCCTGTGGACTCTCCTGAGCTCCTACAATGAGCAGTTCTTC. It codes for CASSLWTLLSSYNEQFF. The chain combines TRBV5-6 with TRBJ2-1; D might be TRBD2 (5 bases). The V gene lost 4 bases and the J gene lost 0 bases, with 17 bases spanning the gap. Germline CDR1 SGHDT, CDR2 YYEEEE. This CDR3 region has 17 residues.

The chain recombines TRBV6-1 with TRBJ1-3; D is unresolved. The CDR3 spans 15 residues. The germline CDR1 and CDR2 sequences are MNHNS and SASEGT. Trimming removed 7 bases from V and 1 base from J, with 14 bases in between. The CDR3 DNA is TGTGCCAGCACCAGAGACATATCATCTGGAAACACCATATATTTT. This gives the protein CASTRDISSGNTIYF.

This chain joins TRBV6-1 and TRBJ1-4; D may be TRBD1 (6 bases). This CDR3 comprises 15 residues. Per germline, CDR1 MNHNS and CDR2 SASEGT. V shed 6 bases and J shed 4 bases, with 15 bases lying between them. CDR3 bases: TGTGCCAGCAGCCCCGGACCAGGGGTTAATGAAAAACTGTTTTTT. Its protein is CASSPGPGVNEKLFF.

The chain is built from TRBV4-1 and TRBJ2-4, with 8 bases aligning to TRBD2. CDR1 and CDR2 (germline): MGHRA, YSYEKL. This CDR3 comprises 18 residues. Losses at the gene ends were 1 base for V and 0 bases for J; bases not matched to a gene: 8. For the CDR3, the DNA is TGCGCCAGCAGCCAAGGCCCCCTAGCGGGCCTAGCCAAAAACATTCAGTACTTC. This encodes CASSQGPLAGLAKNIQYF.

This chain uses TRBV11-3 with TRBJ2-3; TRBD2 matches at 7 bases. The CDR3 is 13 residues long. The V segment lost 5 bases and the J segment 10 bases; nucleotides outside the gene matches: 9. Germline V lookup: CDR1 SGHNT, CDR2 YENEEA. CDR3 sequence reads: CASSLGGSRAQYF. The CDR3 coding sequence is TGTGCCAGCAGCCTCGGGGGGTCTAGAGCGCAGTATTTT.

CDR3 protein: CASRSYRVLAEFNTGELFF. CDR3 in DNA: TGTGCCAGCAGGAGCTATAGGGTACTAGCGGAATTCAACACCGGGGAGCTGTTTTTT. The chain uses TRBV11-2 and TRBJ2-2, with TRBD2 identical over 8 bases. This CDR3 spans 19 amino acids. J was trimmed by 2 bases and V by 6 bases; bases with no gene match: 17. CDR1 SGHAT and CDR2 FQNNGV come from the germline V gene. Combining the CDR3 with reference TRBV11-2 and TRBJ2-2 gives the whole variable domain EAGVAQSPRYKIIEKRQSVAFWCNPISGHATLYWYQQILGQGPKLLIQFQNNGVVDDSQLPKDRFSAERLKGVDSTLKIQPAKLEDSAVYLCASRSYRVLAEFNTGELFFGEGSRLTVL.

The chain links TRBV6-1 to TRBJ1-1, with D unresolved. CDR1 is MNHNS, CDR2 SASEGT, per germline. There are 12 residues in the CDR3. Between the trimmed V and J ends, which lost 7 bases and 1 base, there was a span of 7 bases. The CDR3 DNA reads TGTGCCAGCACCGTCGGGAACACTGAAGCTTTCTTT. Its protein is CASTVGNTEAFF.

Comments on this clone: The junction differs from germline at one of its ends, possibly a read error. Here the CDR3 DNA reads TGTGCTAGCAGCCCAACCGGACTAAAGGAGACCCAGTACTTC. Amino acid sequence: CASSPTGLKETQYF. The rearrangement uses TRBV7-7 and TRBJ2-5, with D maybe TRBD2 (6 bases). Germline V gives CDR1 SSHAT, CDR2 FNYEAQ (reference sequence). CDR3 length: 14 amino acids.

This chain links TRBV7-2 with TRBJ2-1; 12 positions match TRBD2. The CDR3 sequence is 16 residues long. Germline V gene lookup returns CDR1 SGHTA and CDR2 FQGNSA. V shed 6 bases, J shed 4 bases, and the junction held 7 bases outside the gene matches. CDR3 sequence: CASRPRLAGDYNEQFF. CDR3 DNA sequence: TGTGCCAGCAGACCCCGACTAGCGGGAGATTACAATGAGCAGTTCTTC.

This chain links TRBV14 with TRBJ1-2; 8 bases are a match to TRBD1. Trimming at V came to 2 bases and at J to 1 base, leaving 9 bases not matched to a gene. The CDR3 is 17 amino acids. Looked up from germline, CDR1 is SGHDN and CDR2 is FVKESK. CDR3: CASSQIWGQDLNYGYTF. CDR3 bases: TGTGCCAGCAGCCAAATCTGGGGACAGGACCTTAACTATGGCTACACCTTC.

This clone was detected only a few times. V usage is TRBV15 and J usage is TRBJ1-1; D perhaps matches TRBD1 (6 bases). V dropped 5 bases and J dropped 5 bases, with 12 bases sitting between them. The CDR3 spans 13 residues. Germline assignment: CDR1 LNHNV and CDR2 YYDKDF (reference sequence). The CDR3 DNA follows: TGTGCCACCAGCTTACAGGGAGGGACTGAAGCTTTCTTT. It is translated as CATSLQGGTEAFF.

This clone was detected only once. This chain links TRBV29-1 with TRBJ2-3; TRBD1 is a possible D gene (5 bases). Germline loops: CDR1 SQVTM, CDR2 ANQGSEA. V was pared by 4 bases and J by 4 bases, with 15 bases between. The CDR3 totals 14 residues. CDR3 nucleotide sequence: TGCAGCGTTGTGACGACAGTTCCAGCAGATACGCAGTATTTT. The encoded protein is CSVVTTVPADTQYF.